This TCR beta chain appears in the sequencing data of a study of blood T cell repertoires in COVID-19. Profiled with immunoSEQ multiplex PCR; TCRdb holds only in-frame clones, not every one. The table includes roughly 570,000 clones, less than 90% detected once. This clonotype was obtained from a woman in her 50s with COVID-19, enrolled during active disease. Specimen: peripheral blood.

As DNA, the CDR3 is TGCAGCGTTGTCGAGGGCAGGCTGAACACTGAAGCTTTCTTT. It specifies CSVVEGRLNTEAFF. This sequence joins TRBV29-1 and TRBJ1-1; D ambiguous. The germline V gene encodes CDR1 SQVTM and CDR2 ANQGSEA. The ends were cut back, 4 bases at V and 0 bases at J, with 12 bases in the middle. The CDR3 length is 14 residues.